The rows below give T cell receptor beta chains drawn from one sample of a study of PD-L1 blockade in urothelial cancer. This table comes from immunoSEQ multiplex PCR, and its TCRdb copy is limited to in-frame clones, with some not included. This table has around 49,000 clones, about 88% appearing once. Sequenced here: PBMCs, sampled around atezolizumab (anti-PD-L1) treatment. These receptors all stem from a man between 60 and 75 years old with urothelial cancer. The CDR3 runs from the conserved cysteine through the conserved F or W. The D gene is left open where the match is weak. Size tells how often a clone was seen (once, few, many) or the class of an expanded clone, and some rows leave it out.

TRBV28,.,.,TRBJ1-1,CASSFSGRPQGGFVAFF,TGTGCCAGCAGTTTTAGTGGCAGGCCTCAAGGTGGCTTCGTGGCTTTCTTT
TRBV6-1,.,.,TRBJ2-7,CASSKRTGSEQYF,TGTGCCAGCAGTAAAAGGACTGGCAGCGAGCAGTACTTC
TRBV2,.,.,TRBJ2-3,CASTRRVTDTQYF,TGTGCCAGCACTCGCAGGGTCACAGATACGCAGTATTTT
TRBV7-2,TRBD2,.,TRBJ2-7,CASSLDSGGSSYEQYF,TGTGCCAGCAGCTTAGATAGCGGGGGAAGCTCCTACGAGCAGTACTTC
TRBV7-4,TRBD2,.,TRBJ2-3,CASRRRMGLAGGPVQYF,TGTGCCAGCAGACGAAGGATGGGACTAGCGGGGGGCCCTGTGCAGTATTTT
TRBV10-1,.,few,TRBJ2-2,CASSESGGTGELFF,TGCGCCAGCAGTGAGTCAGGGGGCACCGGGGAGCTGTTTTTT
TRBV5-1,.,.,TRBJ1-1,CASSPRSDSSTEAFF,TGCGCCAGCAGCCCACGATCCGACAGTTCCACTGAAGCTTTCTTT
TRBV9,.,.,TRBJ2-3,CASSVTSTTDTQYF,TGTGCCAGCAGCGTAACCTCTACCACAGATACGCAGTATTTT
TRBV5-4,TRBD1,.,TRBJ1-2,CASSTGQGFPYGYTF,TGTGCCAGCAGCACTGGACAGGGGTTCCCCTATGGCTACACCTTC
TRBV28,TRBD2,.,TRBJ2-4,CASSLGLAGGLNIQYF,TGTGCCAGCAGCCTAGGACTAGCGGGAGGGTTGAACATTCAGTACTTC
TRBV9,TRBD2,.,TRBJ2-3,CASSVTGTSWTDTQYF,TGTGCCAGCAGCGTTACCGGGACTAGTTGGACAGATACGCAGTATTTT
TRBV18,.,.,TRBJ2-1,CASSPPNFRSYWQFF,TGTGCCAGCTCACCTCCGAATTTCAGGTCTTACTGGCAGTTCTTC
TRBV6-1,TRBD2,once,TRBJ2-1,CASSVIASGGVNEQFF,TGTGCCAGCAGTGTGATTGCTAGCGGGGGGGTCAATGAGCAGTTCTTC
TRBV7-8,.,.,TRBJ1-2,CASSLEGRDTSSWYYTF,TGTGCCAGCAGCTTAGAGGGTCGGGACACCTCTTCATGGTACTACACCTTC
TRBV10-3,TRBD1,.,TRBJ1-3,CAISETGGSGNTIYF,TGTGCCATCAGTGAAACAGGGGGCTCTGGAAACACCATATATTTT
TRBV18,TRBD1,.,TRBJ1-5,CASSPPAGGNQPQHF,TGTGCCAGCTCACCACCGGCAGGGGGAAATCAGCCCCAGCATTTT
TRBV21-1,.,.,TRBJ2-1,CASSTLAGGLGNEQFF,TGTGCCAGCAGCACCTTAGCGGGGGGGCTTGGGAATGAGCAGTTCTTC
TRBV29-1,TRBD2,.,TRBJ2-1,CSVGEGSGEYNEQFF,TGCAGCGTTGGGGAGGGTAGCGGAGAGTACAATGAGCAGTTCTTC
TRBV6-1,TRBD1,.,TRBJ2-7,CASRVPGQGYEQYF,TGTGCCAGCAGAGTTCCGGGACAGGGCTACGAGCAGTACTTC
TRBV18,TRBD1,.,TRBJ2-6,CASSPRDRGTGGSGANVLTF,TGTGCCAGCTCACCACGCGACCGGGGGACAGGGGGCTCTGGGGCCAACGTCCTGACTTTC
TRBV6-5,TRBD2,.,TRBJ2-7,CATLRREGYNEQYF,TGTGCCACCCTCCGGCGGGAGGGCTACAACGAGCAGTACTTC
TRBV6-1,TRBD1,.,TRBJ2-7,CASSDGQGMSYEQYF,TGTGCCAGCAGTGATGGACAGGGGATGTCCTACGAGCAGTACTTC
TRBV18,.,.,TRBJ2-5,CASSPTEGETQYF,TGTGCCAGCTCACCAACGGAGGGAGAGACCCAGTACTTC
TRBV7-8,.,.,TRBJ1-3,CASSHLRSSSGNTIYF,TGTGCCAGCAGCCACTTAAGGAGCAGCTCTGGAAACACCATATATTTT
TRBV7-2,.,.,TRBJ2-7,CASSLTGGNYEQYF,TGTGCCAGCAGCTTGACAGGAGGCAACTACGAGCAGTACTTC
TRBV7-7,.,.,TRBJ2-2,CASSLAASASTGELFF,TGTGCCAGCAGCTTAGCGGCTAGCGCTAGCACCGGGGAGCTGTTTTTT
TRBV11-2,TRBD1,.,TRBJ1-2,CASSSPGQGSYGYTF,TGTGCCAGCAGCTCGCCAGGACAGGGCTCCTATGGCTACACCTTC
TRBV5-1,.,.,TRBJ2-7,CASSLATTSSYEQYF,TGCGCCAGCAGCTTGGCCACCACTTCCTCCTACGAGCAGTACTTC
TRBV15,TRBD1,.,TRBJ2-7,CATSPRDRGREQYF,TGTGCCACCAGCCCTCGCGACAGGGGGCGCGAGCAGTACTTC
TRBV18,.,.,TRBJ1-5,CASSPNILSSGQPQHF,TGTGCCAGCTCACCAAATATCTTAAGTAGCGGTCAGCCCCAGCATTTT
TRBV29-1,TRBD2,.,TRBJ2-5,CSVGTGRGVATQYF,TGCAGCGTTGGGACGGGCCGGGGGGTTGCGACCCAGTACTTC
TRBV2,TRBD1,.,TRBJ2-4,CASRDTRQGLEYF,TGTGCCAGCAGGGACACTCGACAGGGGTTGGAGTACTTC
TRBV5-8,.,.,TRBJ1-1,CASSRVNTEAFF,TGTGCCAGCAGCCGAGTGAACACTGAAGCTTTCTTT
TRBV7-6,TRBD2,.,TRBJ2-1,CASTQRGHYNEQFF,TGTGCCAGCACACAGCGGGGGCACTACAATGAGCAGTTCTTC
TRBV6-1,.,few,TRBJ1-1,CASSRSVEATEAFF,TGTGCCAGCAGTAGAAGCGTGGAGGCCACTGAAGCTTTCTTT
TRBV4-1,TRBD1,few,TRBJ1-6,CASSLYTGTGSSPLHF,TGCGCCAGCAGCCTGTACACCGGGACAGGGTCATCACCCCTCCACTTT
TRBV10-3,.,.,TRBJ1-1,CAISDQDRQNTEAFF,TGTGCCATCAGTGACCAGGACAGACAGAACACTGAAGCTTTCTTT
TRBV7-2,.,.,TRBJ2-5,CASSYHDRSQETQYF,TGTGCCAGCAGCTATCATGACAGGAGTCAAGAGACCCAGTACTTC
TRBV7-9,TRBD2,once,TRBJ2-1,CASSLAESGGAGEQFF,TGTGCCAGCAGCTTAGCCGAAAGCGGGGGGGCTGGTGAGCAGTTCTTC
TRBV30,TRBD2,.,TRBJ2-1,CAWSGGTSGGNEQFF,TGTGCCTGGAGTGGGGGTACTAGCGGGGGAAATGAGCAGTTCTTC
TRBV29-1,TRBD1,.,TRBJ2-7,CSVGGSVGQGAGYEQYF,TGCAGCGTTGGGGGATCCGTTGGACAGGGGGCCGGTTACGAGCAGTACTTC